This TCR beta chain came from a study of T cell changes during pregnancy in multiple sclerosis. Per germline, CDR1 SGHTA and CDR2 FQGTGA. The CDR3 is made up of 16 amino acids. V dropped 5 bases and J dropped 4; count of bases not matched to a gene: 6. This table comes from immunoSEQ multiplex PCR, and its TCRdb copy is limited to in-frame clones, with some not included. The repertoire holds tens of thousands of clones, with 91% as singletons. The origin of this receptor is a female donor in good health, enrolled as a control in a pregnancy study. The chain combines TRBV7-3 with TRBJ2-5; 14 bases line up with TRBD2. This specimen consisted of peripheral blood, obtained after pregnancy. CDR3 protein: CASSRGLAGGRETQYF. The CDR3 DNA reads TGTGCCAGCAGCCGCGGACTAGCGGGGGGCCGAGAGACCCAGTACTTC.